This T cell receptor beta chain originates from a study of T-cell reconstitution after alpha-beta-depleted transplantation in children. Study-wide points: Recipient T cells and thymic progenitors that survived gave rise to the high TCRbeta diversity observed at day 60 in some patients. Reports say that about two months after transplant, the alpha-beta T cells came out of several hundred graft clones that had expanded. Counts and diversity of T cells one year after transplant came mostly from newly produced T cells.

This clonotype turned up a few times. The antigen remains undetermined. Molecular barcoding with unique molecular identifiers was used for the TCRbeta library. TCRdb called the PCR reads again in MiXCR, with one record for every CDR3 protein. The sample yields 70,000 to 95,000 distinct CDR3 sequences, about a sixth seen once. This sequence originates from a male patient aged 2 to 9 who had a stem cell transplant for acute lymphoblastic leukemia, so the T cells may come from the graft donor. Source: PBMCs, mostly from graft donor cells, taken 360 days after TCRalphabeta/CD19-depleted stem cell transplant.

CDR3 in DNA: TGTGCCAGCAGTTTTAGGACTAGCGGCAGACCCTACGAGCAGTACTTC. It translates to CASSFRTSGRPYEQYF. The chain employs TRBV12-3 or TRBV12-4 and TRBJ2-7; 10 bases fit TRBD2. Trimming removed 3 bases from V and 2 bases from J; junction bases left unmatched: 7. This CDR3 contains 16 residues.